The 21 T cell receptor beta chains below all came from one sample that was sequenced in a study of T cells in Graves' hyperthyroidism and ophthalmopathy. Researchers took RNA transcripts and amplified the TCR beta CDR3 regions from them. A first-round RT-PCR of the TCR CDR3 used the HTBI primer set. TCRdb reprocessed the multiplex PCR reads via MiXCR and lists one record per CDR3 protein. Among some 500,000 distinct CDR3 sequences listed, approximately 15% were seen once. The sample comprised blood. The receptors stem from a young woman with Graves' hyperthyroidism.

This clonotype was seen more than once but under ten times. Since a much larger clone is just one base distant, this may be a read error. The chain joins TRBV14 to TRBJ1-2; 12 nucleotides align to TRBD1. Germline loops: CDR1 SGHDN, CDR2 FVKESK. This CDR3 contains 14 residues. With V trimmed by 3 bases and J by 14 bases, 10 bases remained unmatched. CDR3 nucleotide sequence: TGTGCCAGCAGCCAGCTCCCGGGACAGGGGGCCGAGACCTTC. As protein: CASSQLPGQGAETF.

CDR3 sequence (DNA): TGTGCCAGCAGCCAAGGGGCGCAGGGTATCGTCTACAATGAGCAGTTCTTC. As protein: CASSQGAQGIVYNEQFF. The gene calls are TRBV3-1 and TRBJ2-1; tentative D call: TRBD1 (5 bases). V was pared by 1 base and J by 3 bases, with 16 bases between. The germline CDR1 and CDR2 sequences are LGHDT and YNNKEL (reference sequence). This CDR3 spans 17 amino acids.

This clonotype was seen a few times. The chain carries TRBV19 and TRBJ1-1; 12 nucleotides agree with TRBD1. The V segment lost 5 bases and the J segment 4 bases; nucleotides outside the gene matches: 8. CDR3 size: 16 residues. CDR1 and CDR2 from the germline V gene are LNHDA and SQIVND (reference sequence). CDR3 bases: TGTGCCAGTAGTGCGGGGGACAGGGGGCGAGGCACTGAAGCTTTCTTT. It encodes CASSAGDRGRGTEAFF.

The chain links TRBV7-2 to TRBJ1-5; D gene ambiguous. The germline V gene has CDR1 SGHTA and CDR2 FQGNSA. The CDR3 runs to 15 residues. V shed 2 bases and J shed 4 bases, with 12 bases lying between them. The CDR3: CASSLRIGMNQPQHF. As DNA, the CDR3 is TGTGCCAGCAGCTTACGTATAGGGATGAATCAGCCCCAGCATTTT.

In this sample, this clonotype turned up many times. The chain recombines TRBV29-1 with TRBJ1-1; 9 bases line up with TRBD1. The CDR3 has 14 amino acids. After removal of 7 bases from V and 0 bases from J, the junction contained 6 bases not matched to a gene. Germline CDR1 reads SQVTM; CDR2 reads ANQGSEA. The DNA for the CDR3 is TGCAGCGGAGGACAGGGGCTAATGAACACTGAAGCTTTCTTT. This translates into CSGGQGLMNTEAFF.

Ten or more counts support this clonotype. CDR3 sequence reads: CSARPDTLVNTEAFF. As DNA, the CDR3 is TGCAGTGCTAGACCCGACACACTAGTGAACACTGAAGCTTTCTTT. This chain uses TRBV20-1 with TRBJ1-1; D remains unclear. V was cut by 2 bases and J by 0 bases, with 13 bases left in between. CDR1 DFQATT and CDR2 SNEGSKA come from the germline V gene (reference sequence). The CDR3 spans 15 residues.

The CDR3, as DNA: TGTGCCAGCGACCGTGCCTCTGGAAACACCATATATTTT. This gives the protein CASDRASGNTIYF. The J gene is TRBJ1-3, the V gene TRBV2; no clear D. The CDR3 extends over 13 amino acids. CDR1 SNHLY and CDR2 FYNNEI come from the germline V gene. Deletions cut 8 bases from V and 0 bases from J, with 8 bases between.

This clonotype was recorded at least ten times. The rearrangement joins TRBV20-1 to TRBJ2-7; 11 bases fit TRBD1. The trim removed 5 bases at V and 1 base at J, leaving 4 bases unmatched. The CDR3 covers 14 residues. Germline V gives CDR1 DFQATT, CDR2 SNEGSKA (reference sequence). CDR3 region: CSAYGQGASYEQYF. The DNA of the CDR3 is TGCAGTGCTTACGGACAGGGGGCGTCCTACGAGCAGTACTTC.

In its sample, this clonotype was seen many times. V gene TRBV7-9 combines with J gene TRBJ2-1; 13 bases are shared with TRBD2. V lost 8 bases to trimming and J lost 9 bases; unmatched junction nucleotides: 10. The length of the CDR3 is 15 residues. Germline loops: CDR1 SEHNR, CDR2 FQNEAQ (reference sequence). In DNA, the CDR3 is TGTGCCAGCGGAAAAGGACTAGCGGGAGTTCTTGAGCAGTTCTTC. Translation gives CASGKGLAGVLEQFF.

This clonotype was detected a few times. This CDR3 is CASSHISGHQETQYF. Written as DNA, the CDR3 is TGCGCCAGCAGCCACATCTCGGGGCATCAAGAGACCCAGTACTTC. This chain connects TRBV5-1 to TRBJ2-5, with D possibly called TRBD1 or TRBD2 (5 bases each). The V end lost 4 bases, the J end lost 2 bases, and 15 bases lay between the germline ends. Per germline, CDR1 SGHRS and CDR2 YFSETQ. The CDR3 runs to 15 residues.

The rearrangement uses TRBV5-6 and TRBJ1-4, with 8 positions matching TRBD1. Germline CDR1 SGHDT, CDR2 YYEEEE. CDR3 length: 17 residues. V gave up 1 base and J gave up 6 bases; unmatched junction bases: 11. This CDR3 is CASSLIRGPVTDEKLFF. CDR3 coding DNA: TGTGCCAGCAGCTTGATCAGGGGGCCGGTTACGGATGAAAAACTGTTTTTT.

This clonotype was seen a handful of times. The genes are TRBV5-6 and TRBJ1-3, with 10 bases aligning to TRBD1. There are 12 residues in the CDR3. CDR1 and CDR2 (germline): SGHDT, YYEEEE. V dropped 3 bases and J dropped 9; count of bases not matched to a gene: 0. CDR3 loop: CASSWTGGTIYF. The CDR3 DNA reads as TGTGCCAGCAGCTGGACAGGGGGCACCATATATTTT.

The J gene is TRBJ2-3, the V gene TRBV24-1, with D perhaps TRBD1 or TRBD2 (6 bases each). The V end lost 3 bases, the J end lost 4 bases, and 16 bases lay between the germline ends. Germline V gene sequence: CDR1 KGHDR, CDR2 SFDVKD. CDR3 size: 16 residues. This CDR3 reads CATSDGAEGGSDTQYF. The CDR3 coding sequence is TGTGCCACCAGTGATGGGGCAGAGGGGGGATCAGATACGCAGTATTTT.

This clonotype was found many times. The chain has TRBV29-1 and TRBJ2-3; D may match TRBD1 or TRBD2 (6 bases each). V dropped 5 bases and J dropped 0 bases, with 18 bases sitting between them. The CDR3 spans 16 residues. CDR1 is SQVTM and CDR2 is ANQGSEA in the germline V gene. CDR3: CSVYGGTPASTDTQYF. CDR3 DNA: TGCAGCGTTTATGGCGGGACACCCGCTAGCACAGATACGCAGTATTTT.

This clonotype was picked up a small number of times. CDR3 residues: CSARFPSGSNEQFF. In DNA, the CDR3 is TGCAGTGCTAGATTTCCTAGCGGGAGCAATGAGCAGTTCTTC. This chain uses TRBV20-1 with TRBJ2-1; TRBD2 agrees at 10 bases. Germline trimming cut 2 bases from V and 6 bases from J; bases unmatched to any gene: 4. Germline CDR1 and CDR2: DFQATT and SNEGSKA (reference sequence). The CDR3 runs to 14 residues.

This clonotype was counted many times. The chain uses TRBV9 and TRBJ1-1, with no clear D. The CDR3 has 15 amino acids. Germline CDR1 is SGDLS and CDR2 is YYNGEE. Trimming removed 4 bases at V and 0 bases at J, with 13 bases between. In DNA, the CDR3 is TGTGCCAGCAGCCCACCAGTTGCCTTGAACACTGAAGCTTTCTTT. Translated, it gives CASSPPVALNTEAFF.

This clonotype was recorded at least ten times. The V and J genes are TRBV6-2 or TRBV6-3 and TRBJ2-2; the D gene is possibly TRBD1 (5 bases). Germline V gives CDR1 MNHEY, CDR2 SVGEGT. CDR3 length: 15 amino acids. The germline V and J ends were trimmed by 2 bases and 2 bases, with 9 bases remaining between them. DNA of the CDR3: TGTGCCAGCAGTTACAGCAGGGTTAACACCGGGGAGCTGTTTTTT. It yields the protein CASSYSRVNTGELFF.

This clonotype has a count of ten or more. CDR3 region: CSAVLTSGQETQYF. DNA for the CDR3: TGCAGTGCTGTTTTGACTAGCGGCCAAGAGACCCAGTACTTC. The rearrangement links TRBV20-1 to TRBJ2-5, with TRBD2 identical over 9 bases. The CDR3 contains 14 residues. The germline CDR1 and CDR2 sequences are DFQATT and SNEGSKA (reference sequence). The ends lost 5 bases at V and 1 base at J; junction bases unmatched: 5.

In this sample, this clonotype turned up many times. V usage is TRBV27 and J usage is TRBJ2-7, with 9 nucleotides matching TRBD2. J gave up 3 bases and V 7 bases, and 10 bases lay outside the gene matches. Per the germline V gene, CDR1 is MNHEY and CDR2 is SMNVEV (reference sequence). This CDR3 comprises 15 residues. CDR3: CASTLGAGGGYEQYF. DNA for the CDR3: TGTGCCAGCACCCTCGGTGCGGGAGGGGGCTACGAGCAGTACTTC.

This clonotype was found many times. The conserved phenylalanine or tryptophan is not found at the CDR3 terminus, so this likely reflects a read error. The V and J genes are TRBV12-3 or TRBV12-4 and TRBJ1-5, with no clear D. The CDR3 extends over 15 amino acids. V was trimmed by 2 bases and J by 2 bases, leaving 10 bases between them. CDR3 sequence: CASSLRPRGNQPQHL. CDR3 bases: TGTGCCAGCAGTTTACGGCCGAGGGGCAATCAGCCCCAGCATTTA.

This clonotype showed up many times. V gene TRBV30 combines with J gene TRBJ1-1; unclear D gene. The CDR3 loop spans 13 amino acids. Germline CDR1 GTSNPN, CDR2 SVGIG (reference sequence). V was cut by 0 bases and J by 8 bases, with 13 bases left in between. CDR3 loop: CAWSVPAGFEAFF. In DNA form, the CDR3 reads TGTGCCTGGAGTGTCCCGGCAGGCTTCGAAGCTTTCTTT.